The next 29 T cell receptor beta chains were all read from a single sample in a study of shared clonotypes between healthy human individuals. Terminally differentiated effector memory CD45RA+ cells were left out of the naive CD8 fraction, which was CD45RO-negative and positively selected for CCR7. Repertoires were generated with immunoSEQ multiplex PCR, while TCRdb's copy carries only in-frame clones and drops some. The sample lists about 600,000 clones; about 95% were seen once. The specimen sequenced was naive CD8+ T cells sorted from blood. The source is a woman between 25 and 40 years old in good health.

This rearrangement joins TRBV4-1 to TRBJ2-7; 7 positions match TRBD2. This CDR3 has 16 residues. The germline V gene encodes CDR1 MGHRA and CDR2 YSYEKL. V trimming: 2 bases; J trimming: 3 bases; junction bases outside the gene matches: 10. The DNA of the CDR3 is TGCGCCAGCAGCCAACGGTCGGTGGCGGGGGTCTACGAGCAGTACTTC. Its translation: CASSQRSVAGVYEQYF.

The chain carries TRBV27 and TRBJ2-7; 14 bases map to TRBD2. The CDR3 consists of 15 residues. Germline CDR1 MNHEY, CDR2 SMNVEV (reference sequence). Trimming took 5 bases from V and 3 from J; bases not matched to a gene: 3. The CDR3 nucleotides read TGTGCCAGCAGTAAGGGACTAGCGGGAGTCTACGAGCAGTACTTC. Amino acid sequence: CASSKGLAGVYEQYF.

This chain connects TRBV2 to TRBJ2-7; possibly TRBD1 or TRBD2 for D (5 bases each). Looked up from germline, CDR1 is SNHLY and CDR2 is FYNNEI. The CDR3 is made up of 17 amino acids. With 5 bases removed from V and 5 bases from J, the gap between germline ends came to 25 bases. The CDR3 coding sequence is TGTGCCAGCAGTTGGGCGGAGAGGAGGCAGGGTCCCCACGAGCAGTACTTC. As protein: CASSWAERRQGPHEQYF.

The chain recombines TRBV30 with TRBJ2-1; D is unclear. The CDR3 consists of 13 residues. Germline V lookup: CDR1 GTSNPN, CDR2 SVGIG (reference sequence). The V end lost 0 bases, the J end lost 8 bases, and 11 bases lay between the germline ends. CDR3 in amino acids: CAWSVGWPDEQFF. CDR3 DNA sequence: TGTGCCTGGAGTGTGGGGTGGCCTGATGAGCAGTTCTTC. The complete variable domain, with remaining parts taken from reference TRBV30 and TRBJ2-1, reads SQTIHQWPATLVQPVGSPLSLECTVEGTSNPNLYWYRQAAGRGLQLLFYSVGIGQISSEVPQNLSASRPQDRQFILSSKKLLLSDSGFYLCAWSVGWPDEQFFGPGTRLTVL.

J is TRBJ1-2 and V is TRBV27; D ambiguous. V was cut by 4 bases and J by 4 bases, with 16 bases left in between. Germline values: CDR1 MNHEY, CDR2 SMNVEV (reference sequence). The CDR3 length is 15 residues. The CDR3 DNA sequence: TGTGCCAGCAGTTCGAAAGAAGACACTCCCTATGGCTACACCTTC. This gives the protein CASSSKEDTPYGYTF.

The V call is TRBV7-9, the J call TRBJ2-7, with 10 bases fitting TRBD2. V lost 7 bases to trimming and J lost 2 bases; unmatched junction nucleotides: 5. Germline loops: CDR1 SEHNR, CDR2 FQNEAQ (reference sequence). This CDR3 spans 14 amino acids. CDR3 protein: CASTGTSETYEQYF. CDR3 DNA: TGTGCCAGCACTGGGACTAGCGAGACCTACGAGCAGTACTTC.

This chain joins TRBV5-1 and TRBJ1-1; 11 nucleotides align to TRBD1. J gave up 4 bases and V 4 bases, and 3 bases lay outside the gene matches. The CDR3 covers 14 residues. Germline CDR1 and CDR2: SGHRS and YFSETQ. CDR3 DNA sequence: TGCGCCAGCAGCCGGGGGACAGGGGGCACTGAAGCTTTCTTT. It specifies CASSRGTGGTEAFF.

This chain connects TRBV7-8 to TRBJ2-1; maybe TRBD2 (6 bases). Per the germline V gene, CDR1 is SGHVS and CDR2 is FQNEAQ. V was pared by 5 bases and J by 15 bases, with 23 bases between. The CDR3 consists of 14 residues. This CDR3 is CASSPHLEPGVGFF. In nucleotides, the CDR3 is TGTGCCAGCAGCCCCCATCTAGAGCCGGGAGTGGGGTTCTTC.

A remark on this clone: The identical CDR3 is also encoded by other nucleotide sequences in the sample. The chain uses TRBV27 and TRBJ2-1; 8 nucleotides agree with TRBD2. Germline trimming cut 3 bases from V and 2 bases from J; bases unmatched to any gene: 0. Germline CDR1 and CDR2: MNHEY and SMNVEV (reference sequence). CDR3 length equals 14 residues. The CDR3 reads CASSLRGAYNEQFF. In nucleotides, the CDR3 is TGTGCCAGCAGTTTGCGGGGGGCCTACAATGAGCAGTTCTTC.

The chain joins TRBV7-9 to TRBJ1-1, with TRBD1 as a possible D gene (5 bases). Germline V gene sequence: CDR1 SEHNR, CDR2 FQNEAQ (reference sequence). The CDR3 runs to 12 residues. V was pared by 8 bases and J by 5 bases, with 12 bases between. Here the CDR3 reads CASRDGGTEAFF. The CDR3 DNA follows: TGTGCCAGCCGGGACGGGGGGACTGAAGCTTTCTTT.

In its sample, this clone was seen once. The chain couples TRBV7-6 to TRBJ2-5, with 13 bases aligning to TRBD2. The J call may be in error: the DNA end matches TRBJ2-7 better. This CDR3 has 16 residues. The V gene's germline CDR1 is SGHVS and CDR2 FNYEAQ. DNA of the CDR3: TGTGCCAGCAGCAGAGTACTAGCGGGAGGGCCTGACGAGCAGTACTTC. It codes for CASSRVLAGGPDEQYF.

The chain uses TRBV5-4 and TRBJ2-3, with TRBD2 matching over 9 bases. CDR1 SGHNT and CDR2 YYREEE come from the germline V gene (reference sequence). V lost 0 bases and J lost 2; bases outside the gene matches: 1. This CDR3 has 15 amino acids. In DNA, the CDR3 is TGTGCCAGCAGCTTGGGACTAGCGGACACAGATACGCAGTATTTT. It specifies CASSLGLADTDTQYF.

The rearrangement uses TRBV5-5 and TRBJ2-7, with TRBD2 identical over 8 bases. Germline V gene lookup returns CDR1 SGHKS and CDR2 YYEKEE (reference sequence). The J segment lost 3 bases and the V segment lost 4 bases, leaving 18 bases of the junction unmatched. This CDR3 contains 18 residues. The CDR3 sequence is CASSAVSIIAGILYEQYF. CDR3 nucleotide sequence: TGTGCCAGCAGCGCCGTTAGTATCATAGCGGGGATCCTCTACGAGCAGTACTTC.

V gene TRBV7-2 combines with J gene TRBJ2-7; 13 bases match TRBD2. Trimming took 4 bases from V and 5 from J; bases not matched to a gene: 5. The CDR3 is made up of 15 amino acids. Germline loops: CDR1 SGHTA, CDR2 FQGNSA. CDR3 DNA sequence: TGTGCCAGCAGCTCCGGACTAGCGGGAGCCGACGAGCAGTACTTC. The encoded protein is CASSSGLAGADEQYF. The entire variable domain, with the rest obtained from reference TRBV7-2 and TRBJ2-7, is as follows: GAGVSQSPSNKVTEKGKDVELRCDPISGHTALYWYRQSLGQGLEFLIYFQGNSAPDKSGLPSDRFSAERTGGSVSTLTIQRTQQEDSAVYLCASSSGLAGADEQYFGPGTRLTVT.

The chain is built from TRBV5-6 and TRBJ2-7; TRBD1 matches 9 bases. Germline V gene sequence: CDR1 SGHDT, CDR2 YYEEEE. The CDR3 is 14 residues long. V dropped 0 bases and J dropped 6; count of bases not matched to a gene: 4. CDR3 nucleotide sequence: TGTGCCAGCAGCTTGGTGGACAGGGGTAGCGAGCAGTACTTC. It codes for CASSLVDRGSEQYF.

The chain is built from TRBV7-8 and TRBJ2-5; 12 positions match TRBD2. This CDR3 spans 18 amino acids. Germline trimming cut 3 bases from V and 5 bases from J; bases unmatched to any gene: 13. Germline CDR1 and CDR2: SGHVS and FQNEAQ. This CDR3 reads CASSLRLAGGPVGETQYF. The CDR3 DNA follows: TGTGCCAGCAGCTTGCGGCTAGCGGGAGGGCCTGTAGGGGAGACCCAGTACTTC. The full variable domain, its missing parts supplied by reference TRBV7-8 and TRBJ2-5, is GAGVSQSPRYKVAKRGQDVALRCDPISGHVSLFWYQQALGQGPEFLTYFQNEAQLDKSGLPSDRFFAERPEGSVSTLKIQRTQQEDSAVYLCASSLRLAGGPVGETQYFGPGTRLLVL.

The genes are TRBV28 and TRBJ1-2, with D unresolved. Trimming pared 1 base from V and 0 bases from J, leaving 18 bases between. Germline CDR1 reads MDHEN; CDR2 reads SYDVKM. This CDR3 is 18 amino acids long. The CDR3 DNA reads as TGTGCCAGCAGTTTATTAGCATGGGGAGCGCCAACTAACTATGGCTACACCTTC. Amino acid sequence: CASSLLAWGAPTNYGYTF.

The CDR3 DNA sequence: TGTGCCAGCAGCAAAGGGGTTAGAAGCAATCAGCCCCAGCATTTT. Protein: CASSKGVRSNQPQHF. The gene calls are TRBV7-8 and TRBJ1-5, with D possibly TRBD1 on 5 matching bases. The V gene lost 5 bases and the J gene lost 1 base, with 12 bases spanning the gap. CDR1 is SGHVS and CDR2 is FQNEAQ in the germline V gene. The CDR3 extends over 15 amino acids.

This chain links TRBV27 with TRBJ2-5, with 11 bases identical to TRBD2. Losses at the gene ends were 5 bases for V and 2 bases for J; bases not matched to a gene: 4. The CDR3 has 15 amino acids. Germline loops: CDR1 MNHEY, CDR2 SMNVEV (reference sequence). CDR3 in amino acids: CASSPLAGGQETQYF. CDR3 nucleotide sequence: TGTGCCAGCAGTCCCTTAGCGGGAGGGCAAGAGACCCAGTACTTC.

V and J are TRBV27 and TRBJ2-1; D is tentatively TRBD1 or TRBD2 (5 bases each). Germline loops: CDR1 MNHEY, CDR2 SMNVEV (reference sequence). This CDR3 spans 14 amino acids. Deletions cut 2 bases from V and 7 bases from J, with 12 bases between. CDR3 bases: TGTGCCAGCAGTTTAGACCATGAGGGGAATGAGCAGTTCTTC. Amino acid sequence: CASSLDHEGNEQFF.

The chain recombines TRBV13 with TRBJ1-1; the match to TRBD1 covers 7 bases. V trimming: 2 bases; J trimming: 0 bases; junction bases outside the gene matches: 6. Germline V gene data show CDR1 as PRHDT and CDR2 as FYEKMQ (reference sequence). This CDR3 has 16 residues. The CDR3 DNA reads TGTGCCAGCAGCTTATTCGGGGACAGAATGAACACTGAAGCTTTCTTT. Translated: CASSLFGDRMNTEAFF.

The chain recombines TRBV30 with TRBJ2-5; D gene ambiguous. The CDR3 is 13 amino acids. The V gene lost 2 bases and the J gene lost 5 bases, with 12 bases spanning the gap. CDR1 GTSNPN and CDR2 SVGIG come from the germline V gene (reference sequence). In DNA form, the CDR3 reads TGTGCCTGGAGTAGTATCGGCCAGGAGACCCAGTACTTC. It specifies CAWSSIGQETQYF.

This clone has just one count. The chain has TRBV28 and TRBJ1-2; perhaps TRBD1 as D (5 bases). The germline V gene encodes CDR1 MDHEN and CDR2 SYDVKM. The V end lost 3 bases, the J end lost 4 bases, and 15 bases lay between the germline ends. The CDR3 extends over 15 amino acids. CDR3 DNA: TGTGCCAGCAGTTTGGAGGGGCTGGGGGGCTATGGCTACACCTTC. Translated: CASSLEGLGGYGYTF.

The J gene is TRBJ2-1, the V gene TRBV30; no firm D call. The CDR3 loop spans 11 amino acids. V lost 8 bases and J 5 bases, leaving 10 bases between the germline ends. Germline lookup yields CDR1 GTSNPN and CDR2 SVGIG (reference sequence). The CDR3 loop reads CAGAWDNEQFF. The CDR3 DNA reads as TGTGCCGGAGCGTGGGACAATGAGCAGTTCTTC.

DNA of the CDR3: TGTGCCAGTAGTATTCGGGGGGCCAAAAACATTCAGTACTTC. Amino acid sequence: CASSIRGAKNIQYF. The rearrangement links TRBV19 to TRBJ2-4, with D perhaps TRBD2 (6 bases). Germline V CDR1 and CDR2: LNHDA, SQIVND (reference sequence). The CDR3 contains 14 residues. Between the trimmed V and J ends, which lost 3 bases and 1 base, there was a span of 7 bases.

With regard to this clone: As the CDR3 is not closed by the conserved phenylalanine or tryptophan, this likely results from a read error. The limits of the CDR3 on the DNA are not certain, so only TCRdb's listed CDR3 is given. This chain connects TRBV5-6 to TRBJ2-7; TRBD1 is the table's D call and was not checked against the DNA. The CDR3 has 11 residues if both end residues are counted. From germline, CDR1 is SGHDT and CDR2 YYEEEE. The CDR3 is CASSYGTGRVL.

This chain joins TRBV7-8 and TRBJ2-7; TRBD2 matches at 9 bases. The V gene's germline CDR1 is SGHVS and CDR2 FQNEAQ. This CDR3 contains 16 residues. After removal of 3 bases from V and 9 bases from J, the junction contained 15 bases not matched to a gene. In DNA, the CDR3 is TGTGCCAGCAGCTTGAAAACCGGGACTAGCATCGTGTGGCAGTACTTC. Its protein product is CASSLKTGTSIVWQYF.

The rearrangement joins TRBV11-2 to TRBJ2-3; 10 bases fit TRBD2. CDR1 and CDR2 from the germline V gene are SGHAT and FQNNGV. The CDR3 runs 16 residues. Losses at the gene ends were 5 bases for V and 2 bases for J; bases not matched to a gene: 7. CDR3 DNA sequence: TGTGCCAGCAGCCAAACAGCGGGAGGGTTCACAGATACGCAGTATTTT. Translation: CASSQTAGGFTDTQYF.

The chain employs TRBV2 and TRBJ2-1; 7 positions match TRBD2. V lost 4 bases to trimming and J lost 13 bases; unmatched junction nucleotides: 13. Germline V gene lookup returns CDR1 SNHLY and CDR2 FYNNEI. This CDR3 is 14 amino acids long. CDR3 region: CASSGLAESLIQFF. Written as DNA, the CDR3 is TGTGCCAGCAGTGGGCTAGCGGAGTCCCTTATCCAGTTCTTC.